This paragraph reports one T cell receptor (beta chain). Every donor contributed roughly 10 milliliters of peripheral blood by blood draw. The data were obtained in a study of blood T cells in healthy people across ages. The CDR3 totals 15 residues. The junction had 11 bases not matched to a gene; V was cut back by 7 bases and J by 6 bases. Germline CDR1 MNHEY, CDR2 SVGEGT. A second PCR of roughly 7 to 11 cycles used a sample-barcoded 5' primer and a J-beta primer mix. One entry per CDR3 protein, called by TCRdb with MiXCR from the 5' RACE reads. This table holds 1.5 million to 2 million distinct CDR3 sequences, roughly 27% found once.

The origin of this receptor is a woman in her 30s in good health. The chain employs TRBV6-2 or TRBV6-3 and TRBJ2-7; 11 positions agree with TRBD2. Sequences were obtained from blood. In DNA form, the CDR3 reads TGTGCCAGCATCCCCACTAGCGGGAGTTCTCTCGAGCAGTACTTC. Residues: CASIPTSGSSLEQYF.